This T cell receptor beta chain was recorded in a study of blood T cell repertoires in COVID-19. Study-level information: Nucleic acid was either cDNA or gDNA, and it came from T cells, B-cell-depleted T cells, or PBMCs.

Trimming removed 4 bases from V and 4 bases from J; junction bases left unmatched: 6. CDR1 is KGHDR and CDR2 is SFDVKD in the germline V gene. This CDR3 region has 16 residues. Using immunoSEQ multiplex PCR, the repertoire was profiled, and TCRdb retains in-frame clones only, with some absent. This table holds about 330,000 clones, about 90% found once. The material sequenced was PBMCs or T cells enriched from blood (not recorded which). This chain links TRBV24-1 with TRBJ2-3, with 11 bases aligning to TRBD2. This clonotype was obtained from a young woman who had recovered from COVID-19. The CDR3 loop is CATSDPSGGTSDTQYF. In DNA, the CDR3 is TGTGCCACCAGTGACCCTAGCGGGGGGACTTCAGATACGCAGTATTTT.